This T cell receptor (beta chain) comes out of a study of blood T cell repertoires in COVID-19. Study information: Acute and convalescent COVID-19 specimens originated in the United States, Italy and Spain. The cDNA or gDNA used as material had been derived from T cells, B-cell-depleted T cells, or PBMCs.

The CDR3 totals 13 residues. V trimming: 3 bases; J trimming: 6 bases; junction bases outside the gene matches: 5. CDR1 is SGHRS, CDR2 YFSETQ, per germline. In the study's own analysis: Reference gene primers were amplified, and this amplification served to estimate nucleated cell counts. Assay used: immunoSEQ multiplex PCR; TCRdb lists only in-frame clones, some missing. V, J and clone size are taken as reported in that table, and D and trimming were inferred from the DNA itself. The repertoire holds some 150,000 clones, with about 87% as singletons. The sample taken for sequencing was peripheral blood. V and J are TRBV5-1 and TRBJ1-1; 7 bases are a match to TRBD1. This clonotype was sampled from a woman aged 60 to 75 who had recovered from COVID-19. The CDR3 bases are TGCGCCAGCAGCTCGACAGGGATCGCTGAAGCTTTCTTT. The encoded protein is CASSSTGIAEAFF.